A selection of T cell receptor beta chains follows, all from one sample in a study of early T cells in non-severe SARS-CoV-2 infection. TCRdb independently ran MiXCR on the 5' RACE reads; one entry per CDR3 protein. The sample includes some 37,000 distinct CDR3 sequences, 9.9% of them seen just once. The sample was whole blood. These receptors all come from an adult who was a healthcare worker with PCR-confirmed SARS-CoV-2 infection or an uninfected control (not recorded which). The CDR3 runs from the conserved cysteine through the conserved F or W. A D gene is named only where the DNA matches it firmly. The size field is filled for only some rows; it gives once, few, many or a size class.

clone_size j_call d_call v_call cdr3_nt cdr3_aa
many TRBJ2-7 TRBD1 TRBV6-5 TGTGCCAGCAGTAAGACAGGGAGCCACGAGCAGTACTTC CASSKTGSHEQYF
many TRBJ2-7 NA TRBV7-3 TGTGCCAGCAGCTTAGGACAGCTATACGAGCAGTACTTC CASSLGQLYEQYF
NA TRBJ1-6 TRBD1 TRBV5-6 TGTGCCAGCAGTAAGGGGGCCGCGAATTCACCCCTCCACTTT CASSKGAANSPLHF
many TRBJ1-1 NA TRBV5-1 TGCGCCAGCAGCTTGGCCCAGGCGATGGAAGCTTTCTTT CASSLAQAMEAFF
many TRBJ2-1 TRBD2 TRBV6-1 TGTGCCAGCAGTGACCAGCGGGGGAAATACAATGAGCAGTTCTTC CASSDQRGKYNEQFF
many TRBJ2-1 NA TRBV27 TGTGCCAGCAGTCCGCCCTCGGACACCGACTCCTACAATGAGCAGTTCTTC CASSPPSDTDSYNEQFF
many TRBJ1-2 TRBD1 TRBV4-3 TGCGCCAGCAGCCAAACGACAGGGGGCGACTATGGCTACACCTTC CASSQTTGGDYGYTF
once TRBJ1-1 NA TRBV6-5 TGTGCCAGCAGTTACTCGAGGTTGAACACTGAAGCTTTCTTT CASSYSRLNTEAFF
many TRBJ2-5 NA TRBV20-1 TGCAGTGCTAGAGTAGGGCAGGGTCAGACCCAGTACTTC CSARVGQGQTQYF
many TRBJ2-1 TRBD1 TRBV14 TGTGCCAGCAGCCAAGTACTGACAGGGCGCAATGAGCAGTTCTTC CASSQVLTGRNEQFF
many TRBJ1-4 TRBD1 TRBV9 TGTGCCAGCAGCGCCGACAGGGGAGGGGAAAAACTGTTTTTT CASSADRGGEKLFF
many TRBJ1-6 TRBD1 TRBV3-1 TGTGCCAGCAGGCGGACAGGGGGCGCGACTTCACCCCTCCACTTT CASRRTGGATSPLHF
NA TRBJ2-2 NA TRBV29-1 TGCAGCGTCACCGGGCCCGCGAACACCGGGGAGCTGTTTTTT CSVTGPANTGELFF
many TRBJ2-5 TRBD2 TRBV11-2 TGTGCCAGCAAACCTAGCGGACAAGAGACCCAGTACTTC CASKPSGQETQYF
many TRBJ2-2 TRBD1 TRBV29-1 TGCAGCGTGGACCTGCCGGGACAGGGGGGTGGCGGGGAGCTGTTTTTT CSVDLPGQGGGGELFF
many TRBJ1-3 NA TRBV2 TGTGCCAGCAGTGAACGTAACACCATATATTTT CASSERNTIYF
NA TRBJ2-7 TRBD2 TRBV25-1 TGTGCCAGCAGTCCGACTAGCGGGGCATACTACGAGCAGTACTTC CASSPTSGAYYEQYF
many TRBJ2-1 NA TRBV21-1 TGTGCCAGCAGCAACCGGGACAGAAATGAGCAGTTCTTC CASSNRDRNEQFF
many TRBJ2-5 NA TRBV7-6 TGTGCCAGCAGTCCTCTTGGGGAGACCCAGTACTTC CASSPLGETQYF
medium-sized TRBJ2-3 NA TRBV4-1 TGCGCCAGCAGCCCCCTCCTAGCAGTGGTAACAGATACGCAGTATTTT CASSPLLAVVTDTQYF
NA TRBJ2-5 TRBD1 TRBV11-1 TGTGCCAGCAGCTTCGGCAGGGGGCGTTGGCAAGAGACCCAGTACTTC CASSFGRGRWQETQYF
many TRBJ2-7 TRBD1 TRBV7-2 TGTGCCAGCAGCCTCCAAGTCTCGGACAGGGCGGCGCAGTACTTC CASSLQVSDRAAQYF